This TCR beta chain was obtained from a study of beta chain features in type 1 diabetes. Findings and caveats of the study: More deletions and fewer insertions at VDJ junctions were found in patients with type 1 diabetes. Shorter TCRB CDR3s, moderately but significantly so, were found in Type 1 diabetes patients in all four CD4+ subsets.

Turning to this clone: Its antigen is as yet unknown.

The V end lost 2 bases, the J end lost 3 bases, and 10 bases lay between the germline ends. There are 14 residues in the CDR3. CDR1 and CDR2 (germline): GTSNPN, SVGIG (reference sequence). The investigators reverse transcribed all of the isolated RNA, so they sequenced expressed TCRB transcripts. The assay was immunoSEQ multiplex PCR, and TCRdb's table has in-frame clones only and misses some. Among roughly 330,000 clones listed, around an eighth were seen once. The sequenced material came from naive CD4+ T cells from blood. The receptor's source is a young woman with type 1 diabetes. V gene TRBV30 combines with J gene TRBJ2-2; tentatively, D is TRBD2 (6 bases). The CDR3 DNA sequence: TGTGCCTGGAGTCCGGACTATTACACCGGGGAGCTGTTTTTT. Protein sequence: CAWSPDYYTGELFF.